This T cell receptor beta chain was sequenced in a study of T cells in Graves' hyperthyroidism and ophthalmopathy. Study-level results: Appearing also in blood were most of the thyroid clonotypes expanded above 0.001.

RNA transcripts were the template for amplifying TCR beta CDR3 regions. TCR CDR3 regions were first amplified by RT-PCR with HTBI primers. In TCRdb, the multiplex PCR reads were re-called with MiXCR into one record per CDR3 protein. The sample includes around 600,000 distinct CDR3 sequences, less than 20% of them seen just once. This clonotype was recorded at least ten times. Its antigen is unknown. Trimming took 6 bases from V and 3 from J; bases not matched to a gene: 6. CDR1 and CDR2 from the germline V gene are DFQATT and SNEGSKA (reference sequence). CDR3 size: 14 residues. PBMCs were obtained from 9 to 10 ml fresh peripheral blood.

This TCR derives from a woman younger than 45 with Graves' hyperthyroidism. Sequencing was done on a sample of blood. The chain employs TRBV20-1 and TRBJ2-1, with 9 bases aligning to TRBD1. The CDR3 DNA reads TGCAGTGCCGGGACAGGGAGAGGCTACAATGAGCAGTTCTTC. Its translation is CSAGTGRGYNEQFF.